This is a list of T cell receptor beta chains from one sample in a study of response to subunit inactivated influenza vaccine. TCRdb re-derived calls from the RT-PCR reads in MiXCR, one entry per CDR3 protein. The repertoire holds roughly 290,000 distinct CDR3 sequences, with just over 20% as singletons. The input for sequencing was PBMCs from blood, taken 21 months after vaccination. The receptors were sampled from a man aged 50 to 75 who received an inactivated influenza vaccine. CDR3s include the opening cysteine and the closing phenylalanine or tryptophan. D genes are given only for firm matches. Clone sizes are given selectively: once, few, many, or a class where the clone is expanded.

CDR3nt	CDR3aa	abundance	v_gene	j_gene	d_gene
TGTGCCAGCAGCTCGCTATCACCGGGACAGGGTCTTGGCTACACCTTC	CASSSLSPGQGLGYTF	few	TRBV6-1	TRBJ1-2	TRBD1
TGTGCCAGCAGGCCGACGCCTGGAAACACCATATATTTT	CASRPTPGNTIYF	NA	TRBV12-3/TRBV12-4	TRBJ1-3	NA
TGTGCCAGCAGCGTAGGAACGTGGGGCCAAGAGACCCAGTACTTC	CASSVGTWGQETQYF	NA	TRBV9	TRBJ2-5	NA
TGTGCCAGCAGTTTGCAAGGGTGGGGTGAGCAGTTCTTC	CASSLQGWGEQFF	NA	TRBV12-3/TRBV12-4	TRBJ2-1	NA
TGTGCCAGCAGCCAACCCAGCAGGGGGCAAGAGACCCAGTACTTC	CASSQPSRGQETQYF	NA	TRBV4-2	TRBJ2-5	TRBD1
TGTGCCAGCAGCTTAGGTAGCGGAAGCACAGATACGCAGTATTTT	CASSLGSGSTDTQYF	NA	TRBV7-9	TRBJ2-3	NA
TGTGCCAGCACCCCTAAACTGAGGACTGGGGCCAACGTCCTGACTTTC	CASTPKLRTGANVLTF	NA	TRBV6-1	TRBJ2-6	NA
TGTGCCAGCAGCTCCAGGGACCGTTACGAGCAGTACTTC	CASSSRDRYEQYF	few	TRBV7-9	TRBJ2-7	NA
TGTGCCAGCAGTTATGGGGGTTCGGATACGCAGTATTTT	CASSYGGSDTQYF	NA	TRBV12-3/TRBV12-4	TRBJ2-3	NA
TGTGCCAGCAGCGAAGGGGTAGCGGAGTTCCTAGGGGAGACCCAGTACTTC	CASSEGVAEFLGETQYF	NA	TRBV9	TRBJ2-5	NA
TGTGCCATCAGTGAGTTAGGTTTAACCGAGCAGTACTTC	CAISELGLTEQYF	NA	TRBV10-3	TRBJ2-7	NA
TGTGCCAGCAGTACAGGGACAGAGCAGTACTTC	CASSTGTEQYF	NA	TRBV6-2/TRBV6-3	TRBJ2-7	NA
TGTGCCAGCAGCTCTTCCGGATTCTCCTACGAGCAGTACTTC	CASSSSGFSYEQYF	few	TRBV7-2	TRBJ2-7	NA
TGTGCCAGCAGCTTACAGGCGGGTTCGAACACCGGGGAGCTGTTTTTT	CASSLQAGSNTGELFF	few	TRBV11-2	TRBJ2-2	NA
TGCGCCAGCAGCTTTAGGGGGGCACACGAGCAGTACTTC	CASSFRGAHEQYF	NA	TRBV5-1	TRBJ2-7	NA
TGTGCCAGCAGGGGAGGACAGGGCGATGCCCACTCTGGAAACACCATATATTTT	CASRGGQGDAHSGNTIYF	many	TRBV6-1	TRBJ1-3	TRBD1
TGCGCCAGCAGCCAAGAGCTAGCGGGAGGGAGCTACGAGCAGTACTTC	CASSQELAGGSYEQYF	NA	TRBV4-1	TRBJ2-7	TRBD2
TGTGCCAGCGGCATATCAGGGGGCGTGCAGCCCCAGCATTTT	CASGISGGVQPQHF	NA	TRBV6-1	TRBJ1-5	TRBD1
TGTGCCAGCAGAACCGGACAGGGAAACACCGGGGAGCTGTTTTTT	CASRTGQGNTGELFF	NA	TRBV28	TRBJ2-2	TRBD1
TGTGCCAGCAACTTACAGGGGTGGGAAGCTTTCTTT	CASNLQGWEAFF	few	TRBV6-1	TRBJ1-1	TRBD1
TGTGCCAGCAGCTACACTTATGGGGGCCATAATGAAAAACTGTTTTTT	CASSYTYGGHNEKLFF	few	TRBV11-2	TRBJ1-4	NA
TGTGCCATCAGGGGGACTAGCGGGATGGGCGACAATGAGCAGTTCTTC	CAIRGTSGMGDNEQFF	once	TRBV10-3	TRBJ2-1	TRBD2
TGTGCCAGCAGCTTGAGACAGGGCACAGATACGCAGTATTTT	CASSLRQGTDTQYF	many	TRBV7-2	TRBJ2-3	NA
TGCGCCAGCAGCTTGGTAGCGGGGGACCAAGAGACCCAGTACTTC	CASSLVAGDQETQYF	few	TRBV5-1	TRBJ2-5	TRBD2
TGCAGTGCTGGACCGTTTTCTCGACAGGATTTTAACATTCAGTACTTC	CSAGPFSRQDFNIQYF	few	TRBV20-1	TRBJ2-4	NA
TGTGCCAGCAGTGAAGGGGGGCCGCGAGATGGCTACACCTTC	CASSEGGPRDGYTF	NA	TRBV2	TRBJ1-2	NA
TGTGCCATCAGTAGCTCGACAGGGTTGGATGGCTACACCTTC	CAISSSTGLDGYTF	many	TRBV10-3	TRBJ1-2	TRBD1
TGCAGTGCTAGATCTATTGGGGTTCCAGTCTACGAGCAGTACTTC	CSARSIGVPVYEQYF	NA	TRBV20-1	TRBJ2-7	NA
TGTGCCATCAGTCCCGACAGACAAGAGACCCAGTACTTC	CAISPDRQETQYF	few	TRBV10-3	TRBJ2-5	NA
TGTGCCAGCAGCACTCCGGGACAGGGGAGAACTGAAGCTTTCTTT	CASSTPGQGRTEAFF	NA	TRBV5-6	TRBJ1-1	TRBD1
TGTGCCAGCAGTTACCGACAGGACTACTACGAGCAGTACTTC	CASSYRQDYYEQYF	NA	TRBV6-5	TRBJ2-7	NA
TGTGCCACCAGTGATTTTGCTAGCGGGGGGAGGGGGGAGCAGTTCTTC	CATSDFASGGRGEQFF	NA	TRBV24-1	TRBJ2-1	TRBD2
TGCAGTGCAATGCAGTCCTACGAGCAGTACTTC	CSAMQSYEQYF	NA	TRBV20-1	TRBJ2-7	NA
TGTGCCAGCAGCGAGCTTCGGGAGACCCAGTACTTC	CASSELRETQYF	many	TRBV2	TRBJ2-5	NA
TGTGCCAGCAGAGCTATTACCGGGGAGCTGTTTTTT	CASRAITGELFF	NA	TRBV12-3/TRBV12-4	TRBJ2-2	NA
TGTGCCAGCCGGGACAGTTTAATGAAAAACTTTTTT	CASRDSLMKNFF	many	TRBV18	TRBJ1-4	TRBD1
TGCAGTGCTAGAGATATACGGGGGGCGAGCACAGATACGCAGTATTTT	CSARDIRGASTDTQYF	few	TRBV20-1	TRBJ2-3	NA
TGTGCCACCAGCCCTTTTCGGGGCTACGAGCAGTACTTC	CATSPFRGYEQYF	NA	TRBV15	TRBJ2-7	NA
TGTGCCAGCAGCCAAGATCCGAAAGGGCTTGGGCCCCAGCATTTT	CASSQDPKGLGPQHF	many	TRBV4-2	TRBJ1-5	NA
TGCGCCAGCAGCCAAGACCGGGGAAATAATTCACCCCTCCACTTT	CASSQDRGNNSPLHF	few	TRBV4-3	TRBJ1-6	NA
TGTGCCAGCAGTTATCACGGGTCTAACTATGGCTACACCTTC	CASSYHGSNYGYTF	NA	TRBV6-5	TRBJ1-2	NA
TGTGCCAGCAGCTTAGATGCCAGGGGGCATTCACCCCTCCACTTT	CASSLDARGHSPLHF	NA	TRBV7-2	TRBJ1-6	TRBD1
TGTGCCAGCAGCCAGGGGGGTAGCAATCAGCCCCAGCATTTT	CASSQGGSNQPQHF	many	TRBV12-3/TRBV12-4	TRBJ1-5	TRBD1
TGTGCCAGCAGCCTAGATAGGACAGGACCCAACGGCTACACCTTC	CASSLDRTGPNGYTF	many	TRBV14	TRBJ1-2	TRBD1
TGCAGCGCAGCCGGCGGTTACTCCTACGAGCAGTACTTC	CSAAGGYSYEQYF	NA	TRBV29-1	TRBJ2-7	NA
TGCGCCAGCAGGACTTTCGCACTAGTAGATACGCAGTATTTT	CASRTFALVDTQYF	NA	TRBV5-1	TRBJ2-3	NA
TGTGCCAGCAGTTTTAGCGGGACTGCCTACGAGCAGTACTTC	CASSFSGTAYEQYF	NA	TRBV6-2/TRBV6-3	TRBJ2-7	TRBD2
TGCGCCAGCAGCTTGGTTCCGACAGGGAGGATTGGTAGCAATCAGCCCCAGCATTTT	CASSLVPTGRIGSNQPQHF	NA	TRBV5-1	TRBJ1-5	TRBD1
TGTGCCAGCAGTTTTAACCCTGCTGGCGAGCAGTACTTC	CASSFNPAGEQYF	few	TRBV12-3/TRBV12-4	TRBJ2-7	NA
TGTGCCAGCAGCGCTTCGTCCTCCTTCTATGGCTACACCTTC	CASSASSSFYGYTF	few	TRBV7-9	TRBJ1-2	NA
TGTGCCACCAGCAGAGAGGGGGGGCCCTACGAGCAGTACTTC	CATSREGGPYEQYF	NA	TRBV15	TRBJ2-7	NA
TGCGCCAGCAGCCAAGGGACTAGCGGGGACGCTTTTTACGAGCAGTACTTC	CASSQGTSGDAFYEQYF	NA	TRBV4-3	TRBJ2-7	TRBD2
TGTGCCAGCAGGGAGAGGACAGCCTCGAAGACCCAGTACTTC	CASRERTASKTQYF	NA	TRBV6-1	TRBJ2-5	NA
TGTGCCAGCAGCCCCCGTTTGGCAGTAGAGGTGTACGAGCAGTACTTC	CASSPRLAVEVYEQYF	NA	TRBV3-1	TRBJ2-7	NA
TGTGCCAGCAGCCGAGGACAGGATAATTCACCCCTCCACTTT	CASSRGQDNSPLHF	NA	TRBV4-2	TRBJ1-6	TRBD1
TGTGCCAGCAGTTACAATTTTTTAGTTGATACTGAGATGAACACTGAAGCTTTATTT	CASSYNFLVDTEMNTEALF	NA	TRBV6-2/TRBV6-3	TRBJ1-1	NA
TGTGCCAGCAGCCTCGGACGGGCAAGGTACGAGCAGTACTTC	CASSLGRARYEQYF	many	TRBV12-3/TRBV12-4	TRBJ2-7	NA
TGCGCCAGCAGCTTGGCCTCGGCAGCTAACTATGGCTACACCTTC	CASSLASAANYGYTF	NA	TRBV5-1	TRBJ1-2	NA